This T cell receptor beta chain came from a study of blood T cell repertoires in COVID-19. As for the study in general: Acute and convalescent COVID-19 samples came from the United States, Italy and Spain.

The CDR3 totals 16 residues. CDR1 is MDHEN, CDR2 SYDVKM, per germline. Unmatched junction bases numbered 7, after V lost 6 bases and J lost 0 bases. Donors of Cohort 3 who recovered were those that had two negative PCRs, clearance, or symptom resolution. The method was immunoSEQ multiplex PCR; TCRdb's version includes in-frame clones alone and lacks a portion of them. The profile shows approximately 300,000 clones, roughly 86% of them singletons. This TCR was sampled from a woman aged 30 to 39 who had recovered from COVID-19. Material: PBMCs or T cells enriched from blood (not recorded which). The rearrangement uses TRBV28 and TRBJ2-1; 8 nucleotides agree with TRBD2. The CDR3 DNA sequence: TGTGCCAGCAGCCTGACAAGCGGGGGCTCCTACAATGAGCAGTTCTTC. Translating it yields CASSLTSGGSYNEQFF.